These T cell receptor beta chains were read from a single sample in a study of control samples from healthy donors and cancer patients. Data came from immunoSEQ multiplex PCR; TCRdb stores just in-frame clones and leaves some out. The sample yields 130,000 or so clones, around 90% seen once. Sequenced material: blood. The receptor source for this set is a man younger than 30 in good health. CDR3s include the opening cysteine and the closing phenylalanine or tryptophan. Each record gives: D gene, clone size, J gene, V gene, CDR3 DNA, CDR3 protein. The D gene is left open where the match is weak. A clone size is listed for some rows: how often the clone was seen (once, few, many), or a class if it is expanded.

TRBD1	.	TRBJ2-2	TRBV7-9	TGTGCCAGCAGCTTAAGGTCTCGAGACAGGGGGCCGAACACCGGGGAGCTGTTTTTT	CASSLRSRDRGPNTGELFF
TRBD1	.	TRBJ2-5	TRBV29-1	TGCAGCGTTGACGGACAGGGAAGGAGATATGAGACCCAGTACTTC	CSVDGQGRRYETQYF
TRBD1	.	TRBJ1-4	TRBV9	TGTGCCAGCAGCACGGGACAGGGGAGCACTAATGAAAAACTGTTTTTT	CASSTGQGSTNEKLFF
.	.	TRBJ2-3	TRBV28	TGTGCCAGCAGCCGGGGGACAGATACGCAGTATTTT	CASSRGTDTQYF
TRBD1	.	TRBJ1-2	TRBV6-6	TGTGCCAGCAGGGATACAGGGGAGGGCTACACCTTC	CASRDTGEGYTF
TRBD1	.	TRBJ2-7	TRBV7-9	TGTGCCAGCAGCTTAGCCGGGACAGGAACCGAGCAGTACTTC	CASSLAGTGTEQYF
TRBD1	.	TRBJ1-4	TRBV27	TGTGCCAGCAGTAGAGGACAGGGAAGTAAAGAAAAACTGTTTTTT	CASSRGQGSKEKLFF
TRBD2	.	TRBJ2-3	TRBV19	TGTGCCAGTAGTATAGGTGGGACTAGCGGGGGAGATACGCAGTATTTT	CASSIGGTSGGDTQYF
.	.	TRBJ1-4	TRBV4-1	TGCGCCAGCAGCCAACAGGGGCGATCTAATGAAAAACTGTTTTTT	CASSQQGRSNEKLFF
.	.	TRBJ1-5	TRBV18	TGTGCCAGCTCACCCAACGGGCGAGATAGCAATCAGCCCCAGCATTTT	CASSPNGRDSNQPQHF
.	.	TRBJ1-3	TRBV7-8	TGTGCCAGCAGCGACAGAGCTCTGGGAAACACCATATATTTT	CASSDRALGNTIYF
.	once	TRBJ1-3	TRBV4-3	TGCGCCAGCAGCCCACTCCCGGGAATGTCTGGAAACACCATATATTTT	CASSPLPGMSGNTIYF
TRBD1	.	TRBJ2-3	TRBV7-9	TGTGCCTCCCGAGGTGCACAGGGGGCGAACACAGATACGCAGTATTTT	CASRGAQGANTDTQYF
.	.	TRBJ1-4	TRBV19	TGTGCCAGTAGTATGGGACGGAGCTCTAATGAAAAACTGTTTTTT	CASSMGRSSNEKLFF
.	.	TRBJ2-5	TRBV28	TGTGCCAGCACCCTCTCCCCAGCGGATGAGACCCAGTACTTC	CASTLSPADETQYF
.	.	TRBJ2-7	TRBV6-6	TGTGCCAGCAGCGGGGGGCCCACCTACGAGCAGTACTTC	CASSGGPTYEQYF
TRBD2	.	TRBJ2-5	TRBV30	TGTGCCTGGAGCCTTCGAAGGACTAGTGGAGAGACCCAGTACTTC	CAWSLRRTSGETQYF
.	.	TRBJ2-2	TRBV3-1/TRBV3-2	TGTGCCAGCAGCCAACTCAGCACCGGGGAGCTGTTTTTT	CASSQLSTGELFF
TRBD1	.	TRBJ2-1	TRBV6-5	TGTGCCAGCAGTTACTCGAACAGGGGACCCTACAATGAGCAGTTCTTC	CASSYSNRGPYNEQFF
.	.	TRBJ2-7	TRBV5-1	TGCGCCAGCAGCCCCCGGGCAGGGGAATACGAGCAGTACTTC	CASSPRAGEYEQYF
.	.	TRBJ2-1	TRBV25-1	TGTGCCAGCAGTGATCCCGGGCAGGGGATGTCGAAGTTCTTC	CASSDPGQGMSKFF
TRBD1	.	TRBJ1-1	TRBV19	TGTGCCAGTAGCCCAAACAGGGGGCCCCCTGAAGCTTTCTTT	CASSPNRGPPEAFF
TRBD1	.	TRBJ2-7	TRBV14	TGTGCCAGCAGCCAGGAGAGCCCTAGTGGGACAGGGCCTATCGAGCAGTACTTC	CASSQESPSGTGPIEQYF
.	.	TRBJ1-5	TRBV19	TGTGCCAGTAGTAAACAGCTGGACCGGGTTTTCGAGCCCCAGCATTTT	CASSKQLDRVFEPQHF
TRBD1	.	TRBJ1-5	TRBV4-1	TGCGCCAGCAGCCCCGGCAGGGGGCTTGGACAGCCCCAGCATTTT	CASSPGRGLGQPQHF
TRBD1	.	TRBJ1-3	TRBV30	TGTGCCTGGACCGCTTGGGCAGGGGGGTTCTCTGGAAACACCATATATTTT	CAWTAWAGGFSGNTIYF
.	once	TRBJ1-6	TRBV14	TGTGCCAGCAGCCAAGTTTCGGGAAAACTGGCGGCCCTCCACTTT	CASSQVSGKLAALHF
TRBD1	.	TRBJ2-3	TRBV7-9	TGTGCCAGCAGCTTTCCCGCCAGGGGGCTTGATACGCAGTATTTT	CASSFPARGLDTQYF
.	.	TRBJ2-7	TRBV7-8	TGTGCCAGCAGCCCAAGGCCGGGATTAAGCTCCTACGAGCAGTACTTC	CASSPRPGLSSYEQYF
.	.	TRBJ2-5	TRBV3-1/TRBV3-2	TGTGCCAGCAGCCAAGACCCCGGTTCAGAGACCCAGTACTTC	CASSQDPGSETQYF
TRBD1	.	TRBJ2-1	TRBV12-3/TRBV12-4	TGTGCCAGCAGTCCAGGGGGATCTGAGCAGTTCTTC	CASSPGGSEQFF
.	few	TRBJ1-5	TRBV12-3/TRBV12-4	TGTGCCAGCAGTTTTATACACAATCAGCCCCAGCATTTT	CASSFIHNQPQHF
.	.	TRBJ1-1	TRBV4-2	TGTGCCAGCAGCCAAGATCCCGGGAACACTGAAGCTTTCTTT	CASSQDPGNTEAFF
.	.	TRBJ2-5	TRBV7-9	TGTGCCAGCAGCCCTCTTAGCAGGTTCGAGGCCCAGTACTTC	CASSPLSRFEAQYF